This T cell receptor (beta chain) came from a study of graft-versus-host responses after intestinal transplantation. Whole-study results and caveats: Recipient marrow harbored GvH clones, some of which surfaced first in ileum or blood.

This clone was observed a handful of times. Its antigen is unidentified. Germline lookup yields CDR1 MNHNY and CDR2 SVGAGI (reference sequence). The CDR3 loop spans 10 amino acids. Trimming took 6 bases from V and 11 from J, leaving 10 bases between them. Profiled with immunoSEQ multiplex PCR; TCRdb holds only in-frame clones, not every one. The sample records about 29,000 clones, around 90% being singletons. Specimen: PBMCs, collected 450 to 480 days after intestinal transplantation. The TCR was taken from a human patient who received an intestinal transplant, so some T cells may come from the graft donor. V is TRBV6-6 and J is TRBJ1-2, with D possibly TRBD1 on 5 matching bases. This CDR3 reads CASRQTVYTF. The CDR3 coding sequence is TGTGCCAGCAGACAGACAGTGTACACCTTC.